A selection of T cell receptor beta chains follows, all from one sample in a study of identical twins. TCRdb recomputed calls from the 5' RACE reads with MiXCR, one row per CDR3 protein. The repertoire holds 750,000 to 950,000 distinct CDR3 sequences, with roughly an eighth as singletons. This same sample was also taken into another study, of yellow fever vaccine responses in identical twins.

The sample comprised PBMCs. The receptors shown here come from a woman aged 18-29 years in good health. The CDR3 runs from the conserved cysteine through the conserved F or W. A D gene is named only where the DNA matches it firmly. The size entry is marked missing in some rows and otherwise reads once, few, many or a size class.

clone size	V gene	J gene	D gene	CDR3 DNA	CDR3 protein
few	TRBV5-1	TRBJ1-1	TRBD1	TGCGCCAGCAGCGCCCAAGACAGGGGGACTGAAGCTTTCTTT	CASSAQDRGTEAFF
NA	TRBV6-1	TRBJ1-6	NA	TGTGCCAGCAGCCGAGCGGCTCAGGGGTATAATTCACCCCTCCACTTT	CASSRAAQGYNSPLHF
NA	TRBV28	TRBJ2-2	NA	TGTGCCAGCAGGAGGACCCGAGTAGGCACCGGGGAGCTGTTTTTT	CASRRTRVGTGELFF
few	TRBV7-9	TRBJ2-7	NA	TGTGCCAGCAGCTTACCGGGTAGTCATTACGAGCAGTACTTC	CASSLPGSHYEQYF
NA	TRBV28	TRBJ2-7	NA	TGTGCCAGCTCAACTCGGGGACTGTCCACATACGAGCAGTACTTC	CASSTRGLSTYEQYF
few	TRBV28	TRBJ2-1	NA	TGTGCCAGCAGGCCTACTAGGGGGTGGAATGAGCAGTTCTTC	CASRPTRGWNEQFF
NA	TRBV10-2	TRBJ1-2	NA	TGCGCCAGCAGTGACGGCTATGGCTACACCTTC	CASSDGYGYTF
few	TRBV5-1	TRBJ1-1	NA	TGCGCCAGCTGTAAGGGCTCCAACACTGAAGCTTTCTTT	CASCKGSNTEAFF
few	TRBV10-1	TRBJ2-1	TRBD1	TGCGCCAGCAGTGAGTCGATTCCAGGGGGCAATGAGCAGTTCTTC	CASSESIPGGNEQFF
NA	TRBV10-3	TRBJ2-1	NA	TGTGCCATGGGGGCCAAACCTTATGAGCAGTTCTTC	CAMGAKPYEQFF
few	TRBV24-1	TRBJ2-1	NA	TGTGCCACCAGTGAGACCGGGGGCAATGAGCAGTTCTTC	CATSETGGNEQFF
few	TRBV7-2	TRBJ2-7	NA	TGTGCCAGCAGCTTAGGAAGAACAGGGCCCCAGGTCTACGAGCAGTACTTC	CASSLGRTGPQVYEQYF
NA	TRBV5-1	TRBJ2-5	TRBD2	TGCGCCAGCGGCTCCGGGGGAGGGGACCAAGAGACCCAGTACTTC	CASGSGGGDQETQYF
few	TRBV7-2	TRBJ2-7	TRBD2	TGTGCCAGCAGCTTAGTTTCGGCGGGAGCGTCCGAGCAGTACTTC	CASSLVSAGASEQYF
many	TRBV7-8	TRBJ2-7	NA	TGTGCCAGCAGCTTAATACAGAACTCCTACGAGCAGTACTTC	CASSLIQNSYEQYF
NA	TRBV12-3/TRBV12-4	TRBJ1-5	NA	TGTGCCAGCAGCAAGGTCGGGCCGTATAGCAATCAGCCCCAGCATTTT	CASSKVGPYSNQPQHF
few	TRBV12-3/TRBV12-4	TRBJ2-1	TRBD2	TGTGCCAGCAGTCCCAAGCGGGGGGGTTACAATGAGCAGTTCTTC	CASSPKRGGYNEQFF
many	TRBV4-1	TRBJ2-2	NA	TGCGCCAGCAGCCAAGGGGGAGGCGGGGAGCTGTTTTTT	CASSQGGGGELFF
NA	TRBV12-3/TRBV12-4	TRBJ1-2	NA	TGTGCCAGCAGTTTTGGGGGCGGAACTAACTATGGCTACACCTTC	CASSFGGGTNYGYTF
many	TRBV12-3/TRBV12-4	TRBJ1-1	NA	TGTGCCAGCAGTTCTGGGACGGCTGAAGCTTTCTTT	CASSSGTAEAFF
few	TRBV5-1	TRBJ2-2	NA	TGCGCCAGCAGCTTGGACAGGGAGTTCGGGGAGCTGTTTTTT	CASSLDREFGELFF
few	TRBV2	TRBJ2-2	NA	TGTGCCAGCAGTGGAGAGGTAACCGGGGAGCTGTTTTTT	CASSGEVTGELFF
NA	TRBV6-1	TRBJ2-1	NA	TGTGCCAGCACAAAGGGGCGGGTCAATGAGCAGTTCTTC	CASTKGRVNEQFF
few	TRBV12-3/TRBV12-4	TRBJ1-4	NA	TGTGCCAGCAGCAGGGGTATTGAAAAACTGTTTTTT	CASSRGIEKLFF
NA	TRBV12-3/TRBV12-4	TRBJ2-2	NA	TGTGCCAGCAGTTTTGAACGCACCGGGGAGCTGTTTTTT	CASSFERTGELFF
many	TRBV20-1	TRBJ1-5	TRBD1	TGCAGTGCTCATTCGCCGGGACAGGGCAATCAGCCCCAGCATTTT	CSAHSPGQGNQPQHF
NA	TRBV15	TRBJ2-2	NA	TGTGCCACCAGCAGAGATTTAGCGAACACCGGGGAGCTGTTTTTT	CATSRDLANTGELFF
NA	TRBV20-1	TRBJ1-1	NA	TGCAGTGCTAGAGATGGCGGCCCCGGAACGACTGAAGCTTTCTTT	CSARDGGPGTTEAFF
few	TRBV12-3/TRBV12-4	TRBJ1-4	NA	TGTGCCAGCAGTTCAGCCAGTCCTGATTTCGAAAAACTGTTTTTT	CASSSASPDFEKLFF
few	TRBV11-1	TRBJ2-7	TRBD2	TGTGCCAGCAGCTTAATGACTAGCGGGAGCTACGAGCAGTACTTC	CASSLMTSGSYEQYF
NA	TRBV10-2	TRBJ1-4	NA	TGCGCCAGCAAGCCGGACAGCGCAACTAATGAAAAACTGTTTTTT	CASKPDSATNEKLFF
NA	TRBV18	TRBJ2-7	NA	TGTGCCAGCTCACCACCAGCTCTACACGAGCAGTACTTC	CASSPPALHEQYF
NA	TRBV3-1	TRBJ2-1	NA	TGTGCCAGCAGCCACGGCAGGGTACGATTGTCCTACAATGAGCAGTTCTTC	CASSHGRVRLSYNEQFF
NA	TRBV7-8	TRBJ2-3	NA	TGTGCCAGCAGCTTAATAACTTACACAGATACGCAGTATTTT	CASSLITYTDTQYF
many	TRBV4-1	TRBJ2-5	NA	TGCGCCAGCAGCCAAGACGGAAAGACCCAGTACTTC	CASSQDGKTQYF
few	TRBV21-1	TRBJ2-1	NA	TGTGCCAGCAGCAAAATGAGGGGACGCTCCTACAATGAGCAGTTCTTC	CASSKMRGRSYNEQFF
many	TRBV6-5	TRBJ1-2	TRBD1	TGTGCCAGCAGTTACTCGACAGGGAACTATGGCTACACCTTC	CASSYSTGNYGYTF
many	TRBV9	TRBJ1-6	TRBD1	TGTGCCAGCAGCCCCCGGGACAGCGGTTCACCCCTCCACTTT	CASSPRDSGSPLHF
many	TRBV28	TRBJ2-7	TRBD2	TGTGCCAGCAGTTTCGCTAGCGGGGGGTCCTACGAGCAGTACTTC	CASSFASGGSYEQYF
few	TRBV14	TRBJ2-1	NA	TGTGCCAGCAGCCAAGAATACTTAGCGGACTCCTACAATGAGCAGTTCTTC	CASSQEYLADSYNEQFF
NA	TRBV20-1	TRBJ1-2	NA	TGCAGTGCTAGAGATACGGACCTCTATGGCTACACCTTC	CSARDTDLYGYTF
NA	TRBV20-1	TRBJ1-6	TRBD1	TGCTGTGCTAGAGTGGTGTCCGGGACAGGGAATTCACCCCTCCACTTT	CCARVVSGTGNSPLHF
NA	TRBV6-5	TRBJ2-5	NA	TGTGCCAGCAGTTCCCCCGGGGTCGAGACCCAGTACTTC	CASSSPGVETQYF
many	TRBV10-3	TRBJ2-7	TRBD2	TGTGCCATCAGTAAACTAGCGCCTACGGGGGAGCAGTACTTC	CAISKLAPTGEQYF
NA	TRBV28	TRBJ2-1	NA	TGTGCCAGCAGTTTTACCCGGACTCACAGCTCCTACAATGAGCAGTTCTTC	CASSFTRTHSSYNEQFF
many	TRBV5-4	TRBJ1-1	TRBD1	TGTGCCAGCAGCTTGGGGGGACAGTTGAACACTGAAGCTTTCTTT	CASSLGGQLNTEAFF
many	TRBV5-1	TRBJ1-5	NA	TGCGCCAGCAGCCGACTCCGGGACATATGGACAATTTGGAGCAATCAGCCCCAGCATTTT	CASSRLRDIWTIWSNQPQHF